These 19 T cell receptor beta chains were all obtained from the same sample, sequenced in a study of blood T cell repertoires in COVID-19 (dated by TCRdb to 2020 to 2022). The receptor library was made with the immunoSEQ multiplex PCR assay. Entries here come from immuneACCESS through TCRdb and include only in-frame sequences with V and J called. Some clones fail to appear in such tables; in the studies checked, an unresolved V gene covers under half of the shortfall, and the cause of the remainder is unknown. The sample table records some 240,000 clones; roughly 85% of these occur just once. Approximately 2.3% of the sample comes from the top ten. Sequencing was performed on peripheral blood. Receptors originate from a woman in her 70s with COVID-19, enrolled during active disease.

The chain has TRBV7-6 and TRBJ2-5; the D gene is possibly TRBD2 (5 bases). V lost 1 base and J lost 2, with 11 bases in between. CDR3 length: 15 amino acids. Germline assignment: CDR1 SGHVS and CDR2 FNYEAQ. This CDR3 reads CASSLVLGEQETQYF. The DNA of the CDR3 is TGTGCCAGCAGCTTAGTGTTGGGAGAACAAGAGACCCAGTACTTC.

The DNA for the CDR3 is TGTGCCAGCAGCTTCGCGGTCTCCTACGAGCAGTACTTC. This sequence encodes CASSFAVSYEQYF. The chain couples TRBV7-2 to TRBJ2-7; D uncertain. CDR3 length: 13 residues. V was trimmed by 3 bases and J by 0 bases, leaving 6 bases between them. CDR1 and CDR2 (germline): SGHTA, FQGNSA.

The chain uses TRBV19 and TRBJ2-3; D perhaps matches TRBD2 (5 bases). This CDR3 has 13 residues. Per the germline V gene, CDR1 is LNHDA and CDR2 is SQIVND (reference sequence). V dropped 6 bases and J dropped 5 bases, with 12 bases sitting between them. The CDR3 spells CASSPPGGDTQYF. For the CDR3, the DNA is TGTGCCAGTAGCCCCCCCGGAGGAGATACGCAGTATTTT.

The chain couples TRBV9 to TRBJ1-6; 8 bases are a match to TRBD1. The CDR3 is 18 residues long. V dropped 3 bases and J dropped 7; count of bases not matched to a gene: 15. Germline loops: CDR1 SGDLS, CDR2 YYNGEE. The CDR3 spells CASSAPGSDRVENSPLHF. CDR3 sequence (DNA): TGTGCCAGCAGCGCCCCCGGGTCGGACAGGGTGGAGAATTCACCCCTCCACTTT.

This chain uses TRBV6-2 or TRBV6-3 with TRBJ1-4, with D tentatively TRBD1 (5 bases). Trimming shortened V by 2 bases and J by 8 bases, and 12 bases separated the two germline ends. The germline CDR1 and CDR2 sequences are MNHEY and SVGEGT. This CDR3 is 14 amino acids long. For the CDR3, the DNA is TGTGCCAGCAGTTACGGGGACTTAGAGGAAAAACTGTTTTTT. Protein sequence: CASSYGDLEEKLFF.

The chain combines TRBV7-2 with TRBJ1-3, with D unclear. Per the germline V gene, CDR1 is SGHTA and CDR2 is FQGNSA. The V end lost 1 base, the J end lost 2 bases, and 6 bases lay between the germline ends. The CDR3 covers 14 residues. The CDR3 sequence: CASSLGTAGNTIYF. CDR3 nucleotides: TGTGCCAGCAGCTTAGGGACTGCTGGAAACACCATATATTTT.

The chain is built from TRBV27 and TRBJ1-2; 7 positions match TRBD1. V was clipped by 5 bases and J by 7 bases; unmatched bases: 7. The length of the CDR3 is 13 residues. Per germline, CDR1 MNHEY and CDR2 SMNVEV (reference sequence). In nucleotides, the CDR3 is TGTGCCAGCAGTCAACGACAGGGCAGTGGCTACACCTTC. Translated: CASSQRQGSGYTF.

As concerns this clone: Compared with germline, one end of the junction differs, possibly owing to a read error. The V and J genes are TRBV7-7 and TRBJ2-2; D is ambiguous. Germline assignment: CDR1 SSHAT and CDR2 FNYEAQ (reference sequence). The CDR3 spans 17 residues. The CDR3, as DNA: TGTGCTAGCAGCTTAACCCCCCCACTCAGAGGAACCGGGGAGCTGTTTTTT. Protein sequence: CASSLTPPLRGTGELFF.

The V and J genes are TRBV6-5 and TRBJ1-5; D is undetermined. Germline V CDR1 and CDR2: MNHEY, SVGAGI. The germline V and J ends were trimmed by 7 bases and 4 bases, with 11 bases remaining between them. The length of the CDR3 is 13 residues. This chain's CDR3 is CASKIEFNQPQHF. The CDR3 region has the DNA TGTGCCAGCAAGATTGAGTTTAATCAGCCCCAGCATTTT.

This chain uses TRBV5-5 with TRBJ1-2, with a weak D call TRBD1 (5 bases). V gave up 0 bases and J gave up 5 bases, with 14 bases separating them. CDR1 is SGHKS and CDR2 is YYEKEE in the germline V gene (reference sequence). CDR3 length equals 15 residues. The CDR3 sequence: CASSLEGQGGYGYTF. The CDR3 bases are TGTGCCAGCAGCTTGGAGGGCCAGGGTGGGTATGGCTACACCTTC.

The chain has TRBV19 and TRBJ2-7; 9 positions match TRBD2. CDR3 length equals 14 residues. Germline CDR1 reads LNHDA; CDR2 reads SQIVND (reference sequence). With 0 bases clipped from V and 5 bases from J, the junction kept 2 bases outside the gene matches. The CDR3, as DNA: TGTGCCAGTAGTATAGAGGGGACTAGCAACGAGCAGTACTTC. Translation gives CASSIEGTSNEQYF.

The chain is built from TRBV7-6 and TRBJ2-1; D is uncertain. CDR3 size: 15 residues. Germline V gene data show CDR1 as SGHVS and CDR2 as FNYEAQ. V lost 2 bases, J lost 4 bases, and 12 bases lay in between. This CDR3 is CASSLSDSRYNEQFF. The CDR3 coding sequence is TGTGCCAGCAGCTTATCTGATTCACGGTACAATGAGCAGTTCTTC.

V usage is TRBV4-2 and J usage is TRBJ1-4; no clear D gene. Trimming took off 1 base at V and 3 bases at J, with 6 bases between the two ends. Germline assignment: CDR1 LGHNA and CDR2 YNFKEQ. The CDR3 consists of 14 residues. The CDR3 here is CASSQVLPNEKLFF. CDR3 DNA sequence: TGTGCCAGCAGCCAAGTACTTCCTAATGAAAAACTGTTTTTT.

V is TRBV29-1 and J is TRBJ2-7; no reliable D call. V was clipped by 6 bases and J by 1 base, with 13 bases between them. The CDR3 runs to 13 residues. Germline V CDR1 and CDR2: SQVTM, ANQGSEA. The CDR3 bases are TGCAGCGTCCGTTTTAGCAGTTCCTACGAGCAGTACTTC. Translation gives CSVRFSSSYEQYF.

In its sample, this clone was seen a few times. The V call is TRBV6-2 or TRBV6-3, the J call TRBJ2-7, with 9 positions matching TRBD1. The V gene's germline CDR1 is MNHEY and CDR2 SVGEGT. Trimming at V came to 4 bases and at J to 3 bases, leaving 7 bases not matched to a gene. CDR3 size: 15 residues. Here the CDR3 reads CASSWAGTGRYEQYF. The CDR3 DNA reads TGTGCCAGCAGTTGGGCCGGGACAGGGCGCTACGAGCAGTACTTC.

This chain connects TRBV25-1 to TRBJ2-6; weak D call: TRBD2 (5 bases). V dropped 1 base and J dropped 4 bases, with 11 bases sitting between them. CDR3 length equals 16 residues. In germline, CDR1 is MGHDK, CDR2 SYGVNS. The CDR3 sequence is CASSEFEGYGANVLTF. The CDR3 coding sequence is TGTGCCAGCAGTGAATTTGAGGGTTACGGGGCCAACGTCCTGACTTTC.

The gene calls are TRBV16 and TRBJ2-3; 7 nucleotides match TRBD2. The CDR3 sequence is 17 residues long. With 0 bases clipped from V and 0 bases from J, the junction kept 6 bases outside the gene matches. CDR1 and CDR2 (germline): KGHSY, FQNENV. The CDR3 coding sequence is TGTGCCAGCAGCCAATCCCACGGGGGGACTAGCACAGATACGCAGTATTTT. It encodes CASSQSHGGTSTDTQYF. Full variable domain (remainder filled in from reference TRBV16 and TRBJ2-3): GEEVAQTPKHLVRGEGQKAKLYCAPIKGHSYVFWYQQVLKNEFKFLISFQNENVFDETGMPKERFSAKCLPNSPCSLEIQATKLEDSAVYFCASSQSHGGTSTDTQYFGPGTRLTVL.

The V and J genes are TRBV9 and TRBJ2-1; 8 bases line up with TRBD1. V lost 0 bases and J lost 6; bases outside the gene matches: 5. The CDR3 has 15 amino acids. Germline CDR1 and CDR2: SGDLS and YYNGEE. CDR3 region: CASSVETGESNEQFF. CDR3 nucleotide sequence: TGTGCCAGCAGCGTAGAGACAGGGGAAAGCAATGAGCAGTTCTTC. Supplemented by reference TRBV9 and TRBJ2-1, the full variable domain reads DSGVTQTPKHLITATGQRVTLRCSPRSGDLSVYWYQQSLDQGLQFLIQYYNGEERAKGNILERFSAQQFPDLHSELNLSSLELGDSALYFCASSVETGESNEQFFGPGTRLTVL.

V is TRBV6-5 and J is TRBJ1-1; D is possibly TRBD1 (5 bases). Looked up from germline, CDR1 is MNHEY and CDR2 is SVGAGI. The CDR3 spans 14 residues. V lost 2 bases and J lost 6, with 13 bases in between. The CDR3, as DNA: TGTGCCAGCAGTTACATACAGGTTGGAGCTGAAGCTTTCTTT. Translated, it gives CASSYIQVGAEAFF.